This T cell receptor (beta chain) derives from a study of beta chain features in type 1 diabetes. Whole-study results and caveats: All four CD4+ subsets from Type 1 diabetes patients carried moderately but significantly shorter TCRB CDR3s.

What was sequenced were expressed TCRB transcripts, since all of the isolated RNA had been reverse transcribed. The assay was immunoSEQ multiplex PCR, and TCRdb's table has in-frame clones only and misses some. Of 300,000 to 350,000 clones listed, approximately 10% were seen once; the top ten hold about 1%. This clone came up once. Antigen specificity is unknown. Germline-derived CDR1 and CDR2 are SGHAT and FQNNGV. V was trimmed by 1 base and J by 1 base, leaving 11 bases between them. The CDR3 covers 16 residues. The sample comprised central memory CD4+ T cells from blood. The chain links TRBV11-2 to TRBJ1-5; D unresolved. The clonotype was recovered from a man aged 25 to 40 with type 1 diabetes. The CDR3 DNA follows: TGTGCCAGCAGCTTAGTTATGGGTGCAAGCAATCAGCCCCAGCATTTT. Translated: CASSLVMGASNQPQHF. Supplemented by reference TRBV11-2 and TRBJ1-5, the full variable domain reads EAGVAQSPRYKIIEKRQSVAFWCNPISGHATLYWYQQILGQGPKLLIQFQNNGVVDDSQLPKDRFSAERLKGVDSTLKIQPAKLEDSAVYLCASSLVMGASNQPQHFGDGTRLSIL.